A single sample is the source of the 7 T cell receptor beta chains below, sequenced in a study of blood T cell repertoires in COVID-19. Profiling relied on immunoSEQ multiplex PCR, and the TCRdb table lists in-frame clones only, not all of them. The sample has tens of thousands of clones, roughly 70% seen once. Specimen: peripheral blood. These receptors were collected from a man in his 70s with COVID-19, enrolled during active disease.

In this sample, this clone turned up many times. This CDR3 is CASSLTTGYAQGEQYF. DNA of the CDR3: TGTGCCAGCAGCTTAACGACAGGGTACGCCCAAGGGGAGCAGTACTTC. This chain links TRBV11-3 with TRBJ2-7; 7 nucleotides agree with TRBD1. Per the germline V gene, CDR1 is SGHNT and CDR2 is YENEEA. The CDR3 extends over 16 amino acids. The V gene end was trimmed by 2 bases and the J gene end by 7 bases; junction bases not matched to a gene: 14. The full variable domain, rest sourced from reference TRBV11-3 and TRBJ2-7, is EAGVVQSPRYKIIEKKQPVAFWCNPISGHNTLYWYLQNLGQGPELLIRYENEEAVDDSQLPKDRFSAERLKGVDSTLKIQPAELGDSAVYLCASSLTTGYAQGEQYFGPGTRLTVT.

In this sample, this clone turned up many times. This chain connects TRBV12-3 or TRBV12-4 to TRBJ2-7, with D maybe TRBD1 (5 bases). Trimming took 5 bases from V and 3 from J, leaving 8 bases between them. The CDR3 has 12 amino acids. CDR3 amino acids: CASSTQGYEQYF. CDR3 nucleotides: TGTGCCAGCAGTACCCAGGGCTACGAGCAGTACTTC.

V and J are TRBV7-3 and TRBJ2-2, with D uncertain. The V gene's germline CDR1 is SGHTA and CDR2 FQGTGA. The CDR3 runs to 15 residues. V gave up 1 base and J gave up 1 base, with 7 bases separating them. CDR3 nucleotides: TGTGCCAGCAGCTTAAATGGCGGGAACACCGGGGAGCTGTTTTTT. It encodes CASSLNGGNTGELFF.

The chain is built from TRBV4-3 and TRBJ2-7; the match to TRBD1 covers 10 bases. Germline V gene data show CDR1 as LGHNA and CDR2 as YSLEER. The CDR3 covers 14 residues. V was pared by 4 bases and J by 3 bases, with 3 bases of the junction left unmatched. CDR3 loop: CASSPDRGLYEQYF. The CDR3 bases are TGCGCCAGCAGCCCCGACAGGGGGCTCTACGAGCAGTACTTC.

The CDR3 nucleotides read TGCGCCAGCAGCCTCTCAGCGGGAGTGAAATACAATGAGCAGTTCTTC. This sequence encodes CASSLSAGVKYNEQFF. This sequence joins TRBV5-1 and TRBJ2-1; TRBD2 matches 8 bases. Germline trimming cut 4 bases from V and 4 bases from J; bases unmatched to any gene: 10. In germline, CDR1 is SGHRS, CDR2 YFSETQ. The CDR3 runs 16 residues.

The sample holds a few counts of this clone. V and J are TRBV21-1 and TRBJ1-1. TRBV21-1 is annotated as a pseudogene. The CDR3 is 16 residues long. The CDR3 bases are TGTGCCAGCAGATCAAAAGTCGGGGGATGGAACACTGAAGCTTTCTTT. This codes for CASRSKVGGWNTEAFF.

This chain uses TRBV29-1 with TRBJ2-2; D may be TRBD1 (6 bases). This CDR3 region has 14 residues. The V end was cut by 4 bases, the J end by 4 bases, with 13 bases between. Germline V gives CDR1 SQVTM, CDR2 ANQGSEA. The CDR3, as DNA: TGCAGCGTTGGAGCAGGGGCGGGCACCGGGGAGCTGTTTTTT. Its translation is CSVGAGAGTGELFF.